This T cell receptor beta chain derives from a study of T cell responses to AZD1222 COVID-19 vaccine. Measured with immunoSEQ multiplex PCR; TCRdb has only the in-frame clones, and not every one. The table records 150,000 to 200,000 clones, 91% of them present only once. On this clone itself: The same CDR3 arises from other DNA sequences in this sample as well.

V shed 7 bases, J shed 5 bases, and the junction held 4 bases outside the gene matches. Germline V gene sequence: CDR1 LNHDA, CDR2 SQIVND (reference sequence). The CDR3 is 13 amino acids. The sample consisted of peripheral blood, taken 28 days after the second AZD1222 dose. The chain is built from TRBV19 and TRBJ1-2, with 10 bases lining up with TRBD1. The receptor was isolated from an adult who received the AZD1222 COVID-19 vaccine. CDR3 nucleotides: TGTGCCAGTAACCCGGGACAGGGGTATGGCTACACCTTC. It encodes CASNPGQGYGYTF.